The 28 T cell receptor beta chains below were found in one sample sequenced in a study of blood T cells in healthy people across ages (dated by TCRdb to about 2015). Library prep was done by 5' RACE. The instrument was an Illumina HiSeq 2500. A second PCR of about 7 to 12 cycles was performed with a sample-barcoded 5' primer and a J-beta primer mix. TCRdb took the public reads, trimmed them with fastp at Q25, ran MiXCR for clone calling and kept in-frame beta chains. Each CDR3 protein appears once, grouped with its most common genes and DNA. The sample yields 650,000 to 1,000,000 distinct CDR3 sequences; around 36% were counted once. The top ten clones comprise roughly 13% of the sample. The sample comprised blood. Every receptor here comes from a man in his late teens or twenties in good health.

Notes on this clonotype: This may be a read error: a much more frequent sequence differs by one nucleotide. The chain links TRBV27 to TRBJ2-3; 9 nucleotides line up with TRBD2. Germline CDR1 is MNHEY and CDR2 is SMNVEV (reference sequence). The CDR3 is 16 residues long. The CDR3 region has the DNA TGTGCCACCGTACCTAGCGCGGGGGGGTCCACAGATACGCGGTATTTT. It translates to CATVPSAGGSTDTRYF.

Only a few counts were recorded for this clonotype. V gene TRBV12-3 or TRBV12-4 combines with J gene TRBJ2-7, with D unclear. The CDR3 totals 12 residues. V lost 3 bases and J lost 2, with 5 bases in between. DNA for the CDR3: TGTGCCAGCAGTTTCGCTCCCTACGAGCAGTACTTC. Encoded protein: CASSFAPYEQYF.

This clonotype has only a few counts. This chain uses TRBV12-3 or TRBV12-4 with TRBJ1-3, with D possibly being TRBD1 (5 bases). V was trimmed by 6 bases and J by 0 bases, leaving 6 bases between them. CDR3 length: 13 amino acids. The CDR3 DNA sequence: TGTGCCAGCAGAACAGGCTCTGGAAACACCATATATTTT. It specifies CASRTGSGNTIYF.

The chain carries TRBV9 and TRBJ2-1, with TRBD2 matching over 7 bases. V lost 7 bases to trimming and J lost 5 bases; unmatched junction nucleotides: 12. The CDR3 sequence is 15 residues long. CDR1 and CDR2 (germline): SGDLS, YYNGEE. CDR3 bases: TGTGCCAGCGGCGATTGGGGGACTACTGACAATGAGCAGTTCTTC. This encodes CASGDWGTTDNEQFF.

This chain uses TRBV6-2 or TRBV6-3 with TRBJ2-1; 14 positions agree with TRBD2. This CDR3 contains 13 residues. The ends lost 8 bases at V and 8 bases at J; junction bases unmatched: 2. Germline-derived CDR1 and CDR2 are MNHEY and SVGEGT. CDR3 sequence: CASGGLAGDEQFF. The DNA for the CDR3 is TGTGCCAGCGGGGGACTAGCGGGGGATGAGCAGTTCTTC.

The sample holds a few counts of this clonotype. The V and J genes are TRBV5-1 and TRBJ2-1; D call uncertain. The length of the CDR3 is 14 residues. The germline V gene encodes CDR1 SGHRS and CDR2 YFSETQ. V shed 2 bases and J shed 10 bases, with 16 bases lying between them. Here the CDR3 DNA reads TGCGCCAGCAGCTTCATGACGGGCGGTGGGGAGCAGTTCTTC. This codes for CASSFMTGGGEQFF.

Worth noting for this clonotype: This may arise from a read error, as a much more abundant clone is one base away. V is TRBV20-1 and J is TRBJ2-1, with a weak D call TRBD1 (5 bases). In germline, CDR1 is DFQATT, CDR2 SNEGSKA (reference sequence). There are 13 residues in the CDR3. V was clipped by 5 bases and J by 13 bases, with 21 bases between them. CDR3 sequence reads: CSAGVIGAETQFF. In DNA form, the CDR3 reads TGCAGTGCTGGGGTAATTGGGGCAGAGACCCAGTTCTTC.

The V and J genes are TRBV4-1 and TRBJ1-5; D remains ambiguous. The V gene lost 3 bases and the J gene lost 7 bases, with 19 bases spanning the gap. The CDR3 extends over 16 amino acids. Germline-derived CDR1 and CDR2 are MGHRA and YSYEKL. As DNA, the CDR3 is TGCGCCAGCAGCCACCCCTCGGCAGGTCTGGGACAGCCCCAGCATTTT. It is translated as CASSHPSAGLGQPQHF.

With regard to this clonotype: A read error may be the cause here, since a much bigger clone is one base away. The chain combines TRBV4-3 with TRBJ2-1; D gene unclear. The last part of the DNA fits TRBJ2-7 better; the J call may be wrong. This CDR3 comprises 14 residues. Germline V gene data show CDR1 as LGHNA and CDR2 as YSLEER. The CDR3 DNA reads as TGCGCCAGCAGCCATCCGACCTCCTACAATGAGCAGTACTTC. This encodes CASSHPTSYNEQYF.

This clonotype appeared many times. This chain joins TRBV12-3 or TRBV12-4 and TRBJ2-6; D gene uncertain. Trimming pared 6 bases from V and 2 bases from J, leaving 14 bases between. The CDR3 is 16 residues long. The CDR3 DNA reads TGTGCCAGCAGACCTGACTCTACTGCTGGGGCCAACGTCCTGACTTTC. It translates to CASRPDSTAGANVLTF.

The chain joins TRBV6-5 to TRBJ2-7; D uncertain. The CDR3 runs to 13 residues. V lost 4 bases and J 2 bases, leaving 9 bases between the germline ends. Germline values: CDR1 MNHEY, CDR2 SVGAGI. The CDR3 sequence: CASSFGFPYEQYF. The CDR3, as DNA: TGTGCCAGCAGTTTCGGCTTTCCCTACGAGCAGTACTTC.

The sample holds a few counts of this clonotype. The V and J genes are TRBV30 and TRBJ1-2; D might be TRBD1 (6 bases). Germline V gene lookup returns CDR1 GTSNPN and CDR2 SVGIG (reference sequence). The CDR3 covers 12 residues. V shed 1 base and J shed 8 bases, with 11 bases lying between them. The CDR3 loop is CAWSGQGRGYTF. The CDR3 DNA follows: TGTGCCTGGAGTGGCCAGGGGCGAGGCTACACCTTC.

The chain is built from TRBV12-3 or TRBV12-4 and TRBJ2-2, with D tentatively TRBD2 (6 bases). Trimming stripped 2 bases from V and 1 base from J, with 11 bases between. This CDR3 has 16 amino acids. In DNA form, the CDR3 reads TGTGCCAGCAGTTTACCGGGACTCATGAACACCGGGGAGCTGTTTTTT. This sequence encodes CASSLPGLMNTGELFF.

This clonotype was detected a few times. CDR3 region: CASRSLSEAFF. The DNA for the CDR3 is TGTGCCAGCAGGTCTCTTAGTGAAGCTTTCTTT. The chain employs TRBV12-3 or TRBV12-4 and TRBJ1-1; no reliable D call. The V and J ends lost 6 bases and 7 bases respectively, with 9 bases between them. The CDR3 extends over 11 amino acids.

There are a few counts of this clonotype. V and J are TRBV27 and TRBJ2-7; 13 bases map to TRBD2. CDR1 is MNHEY, CDR2 SMNVEV, per germline (reference sequence). CDR3 length: 15 residues. J gave up 4 bases and V 2 bases, and 2 bases lay outside the gene matches. CDR3 DNA sequence: TGTGCCAGCAGTTTAGGGACTAGCGGGGCTTACGAGCAGTACTTC. Residues: CASSLGTSGAYEQYF.

This clonotype was counted many times. The chain carries TRBV11-1 and TRBJ2-1; 11 positions match TRBD2. Unmatched junction bases numbered 25, after V lost 5 bases and J lost 4 bases. In germline, CDR1 is SGHAT, CDR2 FQDESV (reference sequence). The CDR3 extends over 22 amino acids. CDR3 residues: CASSPRSSGTSGSLDSYNEQFF. CDR3 coding DNA: TGTGCCAGCAGCCCCCGGAGTTCCGGGACTAGCGGCTCCCTAGATTCGTACAATGAGCAGTTCTTC.

This clonotype was found many times. The J gene is TRBJ2-5, the V gene TRBV25-1; possible D gene TRBD1, 5 bases. Trimming took off 7 bases at V and 5 bases at J, with 23 bases between the two ends. The germline V gene has CDR1 MGHDK and CDR2 SYGVNS. The CDR3 runs 16 residues. The chain's CDR3 is CASTPNGAQDLETQYF. The CDR3 DNA reads TGTGCCAGCACCCCAAATGGGGCACAAGATCTCGAGACCCAGTACTTC.

This clonotype was observed a handful of times. The chain carries TRBV2 and TRBJ2-5; no definite D call. The V gene lost 11 bases and the J gene lost 11 bases, with 24 bases spanning the gap. Germline assignment: CDR1 SNHLY and CDR2 FYNNEI. The CDR3 is 13 amino acids. CDR3 DNA sequence: TGTGCCTCCTACAGCCTGGAAGCCAATGAGCAGTACTTC. It translates to CASYSLEANEQYF.

This clonotype appeared a single time. This chain uses TRBV25-1 with TRBJ2-1, with a tentative D call TRBD2 (7 bases). The ends were cut back, 5 bases at V and 10 bases at J, with 18 bases in the middle. Germline loops: CDR1 MGHDK, CDR2 SYGVNS. This CDR3 region has 14 residues. DNA for the CDR3: TGTGCCAGCAGTCCTCCGGGGGGCTCCTACGAGCAGTTCTTC. This gives the protein CASSPPGGSYEQFF.

In this sample, this clonotype turned up a few times. The rearrangement joins TRBV6-5 to TRBJ2-1; the match to TRBD1 covers 9 bases. Germline CDR1 MNHEY, CDR2 SVGAGI. The CDR3 contains 14 residues. V lost 4 bases and J lost 8; bases outside the gene matches: 6. The CDR3 is CASSLGTGRHEQFF. The CDR3 DNA reads as TGTGCCAGCAGTTTGGGGACAGGGAGGCATGAGCAGTTCTTC.

Details on this clonotype: A much bigger clone sits one base away, suggesting this may be a read error. This sequence joins TRBV2 and TRBJ2-1; D ambiguous. Germline V gene sequence: CDR1 SNHLY, CDR2 FYNNEI. The CDR3 is 11 residues long. Trimming cost V 3 bases and J 9 bases, with 6 bases left between them. CDR3 residues: CASSERGEQFF. The CDR3 region has the DNA TGTGCCAGCAGTGAGAGAGGTGAGCAGTTCTTC.

Concerning this clonotype: This could be a read error, since a much larger clone is one nucleotide away. The chain is built from TRBV12-3 or TRBV12-4 and TRBJ1-2, with unresolved D. This CDR3 is built from 14 residues. Here the CDR3 DNA reads TGTGCCAGCAGTTTAGACGCCCCCGGGTATGGCTGCACCTTC. As protein: CASSLDAPGYGCTF.

On this clonotype: A read error likely explains this, since a far larger clone differs by one base. This chain connects TRBV7-9 to TRBJ1-5; the match to TRBD1 covers 7 bases. There are 14 residues in the CDR3. Germline V gene lookup returns CDR1 SEHNR and CDR2 FQNEAQ (reference sequence). The CDR3 region is CASSPGTANQPRHF. The CDR3 DNA is TGTGCCAGCAGCCCCGGGACAGCCAATCAGCCCCGGCATTTT.

This clonotype was counted a few times. This sequence joins TRBV25-1 and TRBJ2-2; D is ambiguous. The CDR3 contains 13 residues. Looked up from germline, CDR1 is MGHDK and CDR2 is SYGVNS. Trimming pared 1 base from V and 6 bases from J, leaving 6 bases between. CDR3 DNA sequence: TGTGCCAGCAGTGAATTTTCTGCCGGGGAGCTGTTTTTT. This sequence encodes CASSEFSAGELFF. The whole variable domain, filled in from reference TRBV25-1 and TRBJ2-2, reads EADIYQTPRYLVIGTGKKITLECSQTMGHDKMYWYQQDPGMELHLIHYSYGVNSTEKGDLSSESTVSRIRTEHFPLTLESARPSHTSQYLCASSEFSAGELFFGEGSRLTVL.

This chain connects TRBV5-1 to TRBJ1-1; the D is unclear. From germline, CDR1 is SGHRS and CDR2 YFSETQ. V shed 4 bases and J shed 1 base, with 11 bases lying between them. CDR3 length: 14 amino acids. The CDR3 is CASSPRLRNTEAFF. The CDR3 nucleotides are TGCGCCAGCAGCCCCCGACTCCGGAACACTGAAGCTTTCTTT.

This clonotype was picked up many times. This chain uses TRBV29-1 with TRBJ2-3, with D perhaps TRBD2 (5 bases). Germline assignment: CDR1 SQVTM and CDR2 ANQGSEA. Trimming removed 1 base at V and 7 bases at J, with 12 bases between. The CDR3 runs to 13 residues. CDR3 nucleotide sequence: TGCAGCGTTGAAGGAGGGTTATACAATACGCAGTATTTT. It is translated as CSVEGGLYNTQYF.

V usage is TRBV7-6 and J usage is TRBJ1-4, with D uncertain. Trimming took 4 bases from V and 0 from J, leaving 12 bases between them. The CDR3 totals 16 residues. Germline V CDR1 and CDR2: SGHVS, FNYEAQ. The CDR3 DNA sequence: TGTGCCAGCAGCTATGGCACGGATCCAACTAATGAAAAACTGTTTTTT. It is translated as CASSYGTDPTNEKLFF.

The chain couples TRBV12-3 or TRBV12-4 to TRBJ1-6; D possibly corresponds to TRBD1 (5 bases). Trimming removed 7 bases at V and 9 bases at J, with 13 bases between. CDR3 length: 13 residues. DNA for the CDR3: TGTGCCAGCATGCCAAGGGGTGGTTCACCCCTCCACTTT. This translates into CASMPRGGSPLHF.